The next 14 T cell receptor beta chains were all read from a single sample in a study of T cells in Graves' hyperthyroidism and ophthalmopathy. The source material, RNA transcripts, was used to amplify TCR beta CDR3 regions. In the first-round RT-PCR of the TCR CDR3, the HTBI primer set was used. From the multiplex PCR reads, TCRdb called clonotypes with MiXCR, one entry per CDR3 protein. The data hold about 740,000 distinct CDR3 sequences, with approximately 15% observed a single time. Specimen: blood. Receptors were obtained from a woman younger than 35 with Graves' hyperthyroidism.

This rearrangement joins TRBV2 to TRBJ2-7; D not resolved. Trimming stripped 7 bases from V and 0 bases from J, with 13 bases between. This CDR3 contains 14 residues. Germline V gene data show CDR1 as SNHLY and CDR2 as FYNNEI. The CDR3 region is CASKPPLSSYEQYF. The CDR3 DNA sequence: TGTGCCAGCAAGCCCCCTCTAAGCTCCTACGAGCAGTACTTC. The full variable domain, with the rest looked up from reference TRBV2 and TRBJ2-7, is EPEVTQTPSHQVTQMGQEVILRCVPISNHLYFYWYRQILGQKVEFLVSFYNNEISEKSEIFDDQFSVERPDGSNFTLKIRSTKLEDSAMYFCASKPPLSSYEQYFGPGTRLTVT.

A single count supports this clonotype. A read error may account for a junction end that differs from germline. The chain employs TRBV7-9 and TRBJ1-1, with 7 bases identical to TRBD1. CDR1 SEHNR and CDR2 FQNEAQ come from the germline V gene (reference sequence). This CDR3 contains 13 residues. CDR3 amino acids: CASSPPGTAEAFF. DNA for the CDR3: TGTGCCAGCAGCCCTCCCGGGACAGCTGAAGCCTTCTTT.

There are a few counts of this clonotype. This chain uses TRBV28 with TRBJ2-3; TRBD1 is a possible D gene (5 bases). CDR3 length: 14 residues. The germline V and J ends were trimmed by 2 bases and 2 bases, with 8 bases remaining between them. Germline loops: CDR1 MDHEN, CDR2 SYDVKM. The CDR3 nucleotides read TGTGCCAGCAGTTTAAAACAGGTCACAGATACGCAGTATTTT. It specifies CASSLKQVTDTQYF. The full variable domain, completed using reference TRBV28 and TRBJ2-3, is DVKVTQSSRYLVKRTGEKVFLECVQDMDHENMFWYRQDPGLGLRLIYFSYDVKMKEKGDIPEGYSVSREKKERFSLILESASTNQTSMYLCASSLKQVTDTQYFGPGTRLTVL.

In this sample, this clonotype turned up many times. The gene calls are TRBV28 and TRBJ2-2, with D possibly matching TRBD2 (6 bases). The length of the CDR3 is 17 residues. Germline loops: CDR1 MDHEN, CDR2 SYDVKM. With 7 bases removed from V and 6 bases from J, the gap between germline ends came to 24 bases. The CDR3 sequence: CASTLGFRERRPGELFF. The CDR3 bases are TGTGCCAGCACCCTTGGCTTTCGGGAGAGGAGGCCCGGGGAGCTGTTTTTT.

At least ten counts were recorded for this clonotype. V is TRBV12-3 or TRBV12-4 and J is TRBJ2-3; D is uncertain. Trimming removed 1 base from V and 5 bases from J, with 7 bases in between. The CDR3 loop spans 13 amino acids. CDR3 sequence: CASSLERGDTQYF. CDR3 DNA: TGTGCCAGCAGTTTAGAACGCGGAGATACGCAGTATTTT.

This rearrangement joins TRBV4-2 to TRBJ2-4, with 7 bases matching TRBD1. Germline CDR1 reads LGHNA; CDR2 reads YNFKEQ. The junction had 2 bases not matched to a gene; V was cut back by 0 bases and J by 0 bases. This CDR3 is built from 16 residues. CDR3 amino acids: CASSQDGTVAKNIQYF. In DNA form, the CDR3 reads TGTGCCAGCAGCCAAGATGGGACAGTAGCCAAAAACATTCAGTACTTC.

This rearrangement joins TRBV5-6 to TRBJ2-1; the D gene could be TRBD1 or TRBD2 (5 bases each). V shed 4 bases and J shed 4 bases, with 18 bases lying between them. The CDR3 length is 16 residues. The germline V gene has CDR1 SGHDT and CDR2 YYEEEE. The CDR3 is CASSPVNRDDYNEQFF. In DNA, the CDR3 is TGTGCCAGCAGCCCCGTTAACCGGGACGATTACAATGAGCAGTTCTTC.

CDR3 protein: CASSFLSGGETQYF. The CDR3 DNA follows: TGTGCCAGCAGTTTTCTCTCGGGCGGAGAGACCCAGTACTTC. J is TRBJ2-5 and V is TRBV28; D is undetermined. The ends were cut back, 3 bases at V and 4 bases at J, with 12 bases in the middle. Per germline, CDR1 MDHEN and CDR2 SYDVKM. The CDR3 covers 14 residues.

A few counts support this clonotype. The chain links TRBV9 to TRBJ2-7; tentative D call: TRBD1 (6 bases). Per the germline V gene, CDR1 is SGDLS and CDR2 is YYNGEE. The CDR3 has 14 residues. V was trimmed by 0 bases and J by 2 bases, leaving 9 bases between them. For the CDR3, the DNA is TGTGCCAGCAGCGTAGGAAACAGGGCCTACGAGCAGTACTTC. Its protein product is CASSVGNRAYEQYF.

This clonotype was seen repeatedly, ten times or more. This chain uses TRBV3-1 with TRBJ2-7, with TRBD2 matching over 13 bases. This CDR3 has 16 amino acids. Germline-derived CDR1 and CDR2 are LGHDT and YNNKEL (reference sequence). After removal of 4 bases from V and 3 bases from J, the junction contained 6 bases not matched to a gene. The CDR3 DNA reads TGTGCCAGCAGCCGGGGGACTAGCGGGATGGGCTACGAGCAGTACTTC. Its protein product is CASSRGTSGMGYEQYF.

This clonotype was recorded at least ten times. The CDR3 sequence: CASSTTRPPPLGNQPQHF. The CDR3 DNA follows: TGTGCCAGCAGCACGACACGGCCACCTCCCCTGGGAAATCAGCCCCAGCATTTT. V usage is TRBV7-8 and J usage is TRBJ1-5, with D unclear. The length of the CDR3 is 18 residues. Germline V gives CDR1 SGHVS, CDR2 FQNEAQ. V lost 5 bases, J lost 4 bases, and 24 bases lay in between.

This clonotype has a handful of counts. The genes are TRBV28 and TRBJ2-1; 8 bases line up with TRBD2. Germline V gives CDR1 MDHEN, CDR2 SYDVKM. Germline trimming cut 7 bases from V and 4 bases from J; bases unmatched to any gene: 15. This CDR3 is built from 17 residues. The DNA of the CDR3 is TGTGCCAGCACCAACCCAGCGGCTAGCGGGCTTTACAATGAGCAGTTCTTC. This codes for CASTNPAASGLYNEQFF.

This chain uses TRBV28 with TRBJ2-3; no firm D call. This CDR3 is 12 amino acids long. Germline CDR1 is MDHEN and CDR2 is SYDVKM. With 5 bases removed from V and 7 bases from J, the gap between germline ends came to 10 bases. The CDR3 sequence is CASSLQMHTQYF. CDR3 DNA: TGTGCCAGCAGTCTGCAGATGCATACGCAGTATTTT.

There are a few counts of this clonotype. DNA of the CDR3: TGTGCCACCAGTGATTTGCCCAGCTTCACTGAAGCTTTCTTT. Translated: CATSDLPSFTEAFF. The rearrangement links TRBV24-1 to TRBJ1-1; D is ambiguous. V was trimmed by 0 bases and J by 4 bases, leaving 8 bases between them. This CDR3 comprises 14 residues. Per germline, CDR1 KGHDR and CDR2 SFDVKD.